Included here is one T cell receptor beta chain sequence, with context. This clonotype was picked up many times. There is no known antigen for this receptor. No quality values exist for individual bases; no much larger clone is one base distant. The source of the sample is a study of T-cell reconstitution after alpha-beta-depleted transplantation in children (dated by TCRdb to about 2016). Looking at the study overall: Using TCR repertoire profiling, the study quantitatively followed how T-cell immune reconstitution unfolded in children after TCRalphabeta/CD19-depleted allogeneic hematopoietic cell transplantation.

Library method: PCR. TCRdb shows the sequencer as Illumina HiSeq 2500. To normalize quantification of the TCRbeta repertoire, the TCR libraries were built with molecular barcoding that relied on unique molecular identifiers. Using fastp trimming at Q25 and MiXCR clonotype assembly, TCRdb reanalyzed the public sequencing data and kept in-frame beta chains. Rows are combined by CDR3 protein, so each entry shows the most common genes and DNA. The sample has a few hundred thousand distinct CDR3 sequences on record, around 8.9% of them singletons. Together, the top ten hold about 5.4% of the sample. In the germline V gene, CDR1 corresponds to SGHRS and CDR2 to YFSETQ. Inclusive of the bounding cysteine and phenylalanine, the CDR3 is 15 residues long. The retained sequence is limited to the CDR3, 45 bases, with the frame set at the first base. V is pruned by 2 bases and J by 4 bases, leaving 5 bases of the junction without a gene match.

This sequence was found in a human donor who donated a stem cell graft to a child with SCID. The chain uses TRBV5-1 and TRBJ2-1; TRBD2 lines up with 8 middle nucleotides. Sequences were derived from PBMCs from the stem cell graft donor, sampled from the stem cell graft. The encoded CDR3 is CASSFGGGSYNEQFF. The sequenced DNA: TGCGCCAGCAGCTTTGGCGGGGGGTCTTACAATGAGCAGTTCTTC.